The 14 T cell receptor beta chains below come from one sample, sequenced in a study of shared clonotypes between healthy human individuals. Sequencing was performed with immunoSEQ multiplex PCR; in TCRdb, only in-frame clones are kept and a portion is missing. The sample holds 2.5 million or so clones, about 92% seen once. The specimen was naive CD4+ T cells sorted from blood. Described subset: CD45RA+ positively selected. All receptors derive from a man aged 18 to 30 in good health.

This clone was recorded only once. The chain couples TRBV10-3 to TRBJ2-3; 7 bases fit TRBD2. The CDR3 has 18 amino acids. V lost 2 bases, J lost 0 bases, and 11 bases stayed unmatched. CDR1 is ENHRY and CDR2 is SYGVKD in the germline V gene. CDR3 amino acids: CAISEGEGLPTSTDTQYF. CDR3 coding DNA: TGTGCCATCAGTGAGGGGGAGGGGCTGCCGACTAGCACAGATACGCAGTATTTT.

A word on this clone: The same CDR3 also results from other DNA sequences found in this sample. V is TRBV5-1 and J is TRBJ2-2, with D hard to call. V lost 4 bases, J lost 1 base, and 8 bases lay in between. Germline values: CDR1 SGHRS, CDR2 YFSETQ. The CDR3 totals 14 residues. The CDR3 DNA reads TGCGCCAGCAGCCCGACTCTGAACACCGGGGAGCTGTTTTTT. Protein: CASSPTLNTGELFF.

This chain joins TRBV6-6 and TRBJ1-5, with a weak D call TRBD1 (6 bases). The germline V gene encodes CDR1 MNHNY and CDR2 SVGAGI (reference sequence). This CDR3 is 15 amino acids long. V gave up 2 bases and J gave up 7 bases, with 15 bases separating them. DNA for the CDR3: TGTGCCAGCAGTTACCCGACAGGTTGGGGGCAGCCCCAGCATTTT. Translating it yields CASSYPTGWGQPQHF.

This clone showed up just a few times. This chain links TRBV9 with TRBJ2-2, with 7 bases that match TRBD1. The CDR3 spans 15 residues. V dropped 0 bases and J dropped 4; count of bases not matched to a gene: 3. Germline V gives CDR1 SGDLS, CDR2 YYNGEE. CDR3 coding DNA: TGTGCCAGCAGCGTAGACCAGGGGGTCACCGGGGAGCTGTTTTTT. Translated: CASSVDQGVTGELFF.

This chain connects TRBV18 to TRBJ1-1; the D is unclear. The germline CDR1 and CDR2 sequences are KGHSH and LQKENI. Trimming removed 6 bases from V and 0 bases from J, with 11 bases in between. The CDR3 loop spans 14 amino acids. The CDR3: CASSLTEMNTEAFF. The CDR3 DNA follows: TGTGCCAGCTCTCTCACAGAAATGAACACTGAAGCTTTCTTT.

In regard to this clone: Other DNA sequences within the sample encode an identical CDR3. V usage is TRBV18 and J usage is TRBJ2-1; unclear D gene. This CDR3 region has 16 residues. The V gene's germline CDR1 is KGHSH and CDR2 LQKENI. V lost 2 bases and J lost 4, with 15 bases in between. This CDR3 reads CASSPSTGLGYNEQFF. CDR3 nucleotides: TGTGCCAGCTCACCAAGTACTGGCCTAGGGTACAATGAGCAGTTCTTC. Variable domain in full (rest from reference TRBV18 and TRBJ2-1): NAGVMQNPRHLVRRRGQEARLRCSPMKGHSHVYWYRQLPEEGLKFMVYLQKENIIDESGMPKERFSAEFPKEGPSILRIQQVVRGDSAAYFCASSPSTGLGYNEQFFGPGTRLTVL.

This clone has only a few counts. V usage is TRBV10-3 and J usage is TRBJ1-5, with D tentatively TRBD1 (6 bases). The V gene lost 4 bases and the J gene lost 3 bases, with 16 bases spanning the gap. Germline V lookup: CDR1 ENHRY, CDR2 SYGVKD. The CDR3 contains 16 residues. The CDR3 protein is CAISGGMAGDNQPQHF. The DNA for the CDR3 is TGTGCCATCAGTGGGGGTATGGCAGGGGACAATCAGCCCCAGCATTTT.

The rearrangement links TRBV5-4 to TRBJ1-2; D call uncertain. This CDR3 is 15 amino acids long. Germline CDR1 reads SGHNT; CDR2 reads YYREEE (reference sequence). Trimming took 0 bases from V and 2 from J, leaving 11 bases between them. The CDR3 spells CASSLGRDPNYGYTF. The CDR3 nucleotides read TGTGCCAGCAGCTTGGGTAGGGATCCGAACTATGGCTACACCTTC. The variable domain in full, completed from reference TRBV5-4 and TRBJ1-2, reads ETGVTQSPTHLIKTRGQQVTLRCSSQSGHNTVSWYQQALGQGPQFIFQYYREEENGRGNFPPRFSGLQFPNYSSELNVNALELDDSALYLCASSLGRDPNYGYTFGSGTRLTVV.

The chain employs TRBV10-3 and TRBJ1-4, with D uncertain. The CDR3 runs 13 residues. The germline V gene has CDR1 ENHRY and CDR2 SYGVKD. Between the trimmed V and J ends, which lost 11 bases and 7 bases, there was a span of 17 bases. The chain's CDR3 is CASHEDEGEKLFF. The CDR3 DNA sequence: TGTGCCTCCCACGAGGACGAGGGTGAAAAACTGTTTTTT.

The chain recombines TRBV9 with TRBJ1-1; D may be TRBD1 (5 bases). The germline V gene has CDR1 SGDLS and CDR2 YYNGEE. The length of the CDR3 is 15 residues. Trimming cost V 3 bases and J 4 bases, with 16 bases left between them. CDR3 in amino acids: CASSAQGARSTEAFF. In nucleotides, the CDR3 is TGTGCCAGCAGCGCGCAAGGGGCGCGTAGCACTGAAGCTTTCTTT.

The chain links TRBV9 to TRBJ1-1; no definite D call. Trimming removed 1 base at V and 1 base at J, with 8 bases between. This CDR3 is built from 14 residues. Germline values: CDR1 SGDLS, CDR2 YYNGEE. In nucleotides, the CDR3 is TGTGCCAGCAGCGTACAAGGGCAGAACACTGAAGCTTTCTTT. Its protein is CASSVQGQNTEAFF. The complete variable domain, with remaining parts taken from reference TRBV9 and TRBJ1-1, reads DSGVTQTPKHLITATGQRVTLRCSPRSGDLSVYWYQQSLDQGLQFLIQYYNGEERAKGNILERFSAQQFPDLHSELNLSSLELGDSALYFCASSVQGQNTEAFFGQGTRLTVV.

The V call is TRBV28, the J call TRBJ1-1; TRBD1 matches at 9 bases. J was trimmed by 1 base and V by 2 bases; bases with no gene match: 5. Germline V gene sequence: CDR1 MDHEN, CDR2 SYDVKM. The CDR3 consists of 16 residues. The CDR3 sequence is CASSLAGQGTNTEAFF. The DNA of the CDR3 is TGTGCCAGCAGTTTAGCGGGACAGGGTACGAACACTGAAGCTTTCTTT.

Worth noting for this clone: Additional DNA sequences in this sample encode the identical CDR3. The gene calls are TRBV5-1 and TRBJ2-3; the D is unclear. V lost 3 bases to trimming and J lost 6 bases, with 8 bases between them. Germline-derived CDR1 and CDR2 are SGHRS and YFSETQ. The CDR3 totals 12 residues. CDR3 DNA sequence: TGCGCCAGCAGCTCTGACACTGATACGCAGTATTTT. Its protein product is CASSSDTDTQYF.

This CDR3 is CASSSVPGLAGETQYF. The CDR3 DNA reads TGCGCCAGCAGCTCAGTACCGGGACTAGCGGGGGAGACCCAGTACTTC. The rearrangement joins TRBV5-1 to TRBJ2-5; TRBD2 agrees at 13 bases. The junction had 7 bases not matched to a gene; V was cut back by 3 bases and J by 5 bases. This CDR3 spans 16 amino acids. Germline CDR1 SGHRS, CDR2 YFSETQ. Combining the CDR3 with reference TRBV5-1 and TRBJ2-5 gives the whole variable domain KAGVTQTPRYLIKTRGQQVTLSCSPISGHRSVSWYQQTPGQGLQFLFEYFSETQRNKGNFPGRFSGRQFSNSRSEMNVSTLELGDSALYLCASSSVPGLAGETQYFGPGTRLLVL.